The rows below give T cell receptor beta chains drawn from one sample of a study of Graves' ophthalmopathy and Graves' hyperthyroidism. TCRdb processed the multiplex PCR reads anew with MiXCR; each CDR3 protein has one entry. The sample shows roughly 1.1 million distinct CDR3 sequences, less than 45% of them seen only once. The source material was peripheral blood or thyroid tissue (not recorded which). The receptors shown here come from an adult man with Graves' hyperthyroidism. Each CDR3 is given with its conserved first and last residue. D genes are given only for firm matches. Part of the rows lack a size; the others show once, few, many or a class for expanded clones.

j_call	d_call	clone_size	v_call	cdr3_nt	cdr3_aa
TRBJ2-2	TRBD1	NA	TRBV19	TGTGCCATAGAAACTCAGACAGGGACCGGGGAGCTGTTTTTT	CAIETQTGTGELFF
TRBJ2-5	NA	few	TRBV28	TGTGCCAGCAGTTCCGGAACCGGGACCGAGAACTTC	CASSSGTGTENF
TRBJ1-2	TRBD1	NA	TRBV27	TGTGCCAGCAGTTTATCGGCAGGGGGTGGCTACACCTTC	CASSLSAGGGYTF
TRBJ2-5	NA	many	TRBV4-1	TGCGCCAGCAGCCAAGATTGGGGGGAAGAGACCCAGTACTTC	CASSQDWGEETQYF
TRBJ1-5	NA	many	TRBV15	TGTGCCACCAGCAGAGACAGTAAGAGGGATCAGCCCCAGCATTTT	CATSRDSKRDQPQHF
TRBJ2-7	TRBD1	NA	TRBV29-1	TGCAGCGCCAGTGGGACAGGGTTGTCCTACGAGCAGTACTTC	CSASGTGLSYEQYF
TRBJ1-1	NA	few	TRBV12-3/TRBV12-4	TGCGCCAGCAGCCAAGATCACGGGGGAATGAACACTGAAGCTTTCTTT	CASSQDHGGMNTEAFF
TRBJ1-4	TRBD1	few	TRBV15	TGTGCCACCAGCACACCGGGACAGGCCGGAACGCTGTTTTTT	CATSTPGQAGTLFF
TRBJ1-1	TRBD1	few	TRBV25-1	TGTGCCAGCGTGGCAGGGGGCTCGAACACTGAAGCTTTCTTT	CASVAGGSNTEAFF
TRBJ1-5	NA	many	TRBV20-1	TGCAGTGCATCAAGGCAGAATAGCAATCAGCCCCAGCATTTT	CSASRQNSNQPQHF
TRBJ2-7	TRBD1	NA	TRBV6-2/TRBV6-3	TGTGCCAGCAGTTACCGGGACAGCGGCGAGCAGTACTTC	CASSYRDSGEQYF
TRBJ2-6	TRBD1	NA	TRBV7-9	TGTGCCAGCAGCTTAGGGGACAGATACGGGGCCAACGTCCTGACTTTC	CASSLGDRYGANVLTF
TRBJ2-7	TRBD2	NA	TRBV7-9	TGTGCCAGCAGCGAGCCGACTAGCGGAACCTACGAGCAGTACTTC	CASSEPTSGTYEQYF
TRBJ1-2	NA	NA	TRBV28	TGTGCCAGCAGAGAACACAGAGGCTACACCTTC	CASREHRGYTF
TRBJ1-6	NA	many	TRBV7-3	TGTGCCAGCAGCTTGGGCCTGGGCGATTCACCCCTCCACTTT	CASSLGLGDSPLHF
TRBJ2-6	TRBD1	NA	TRBV6-5	TGTGCCAGCAGTCCCGGACAGGGGTTCTCTGGGGCCAACGTCCTGACTTTC	CASSPGQGFSGANVLTF
TRBJ2-7	NA	many	TRBV10-3	TGTGCCATCAGTGAGTCTGGCGGCTACGAGCAGTACTTC	CAISESGGYEQYF
TRBJ2-7	NA	many	TRBV7-3	TGTGCCAGCAGCGCGAAAACCACAGGGGAGCAGTACTTC	CASSAKTTGEQYF
TRBJ1-5	NA	NA	TRBV19	TGTGCCAGCAGCCAGCACCGGGGGGGTGGTCAGCCCCAGCATTTT	CASSQHRGGGQPQHF
TRBJ1-4	NA	NA	TRBV7-2	TGTGCCAGCAGCTTATGGGCCCACACTGAAAAACTGTTTTTT	CASSLWAHTEKLFF
TRBJ1-2	TRBD1	NA	TRBV7-8	TGTGCCAGCAGCCAGATAATAGGGACAGGCGCAAACTATGGCTACACCTTC	CASSQIIGTGANYGYTF
TRBJ2-5	TRBD2	NA	TRBV12-3/TRBV12-4	TGTGCCAGCAGCCCGCCTATGGGACTAGCGGGGGGGCGATCCTTGGAGACCCAGTACTTC	CASSPPMGLAGGRSLETQYF
TRBJ1-5	TRBD1	NA	TRBV10-3	TGTGCCATCAGTGACCCGAGGGGGCAGGGCAATCAGCCCCAGCATTTT	CAISDPRGQGNQPQHF
TRBJ2-5	NA	few	TRBV20-1	TGCAGTGGGGCCGGGAGTCAAGAGACCCAGTACTTC	CSGAGSQETQYF
TRBJ1-1	NA	once	TRBV29-1	TGCAGCGTTGAGACCGCGGGCCCGAACACTGAAGCTTTCTTT	CSVETAGPNTEAFF
TRBJ2-7	NA	few	TRBV14	TGTGCCGGCAGCCAAGGTCACGGTCCCTACGAGCAGTACTTC	CAGSQGHGPYEQYF
TRBJ1-1	TRBD1	NA	TRBV25-1	TGTGCCAGCAGTTACTCTGTTGGGACAGGGGGGACTGAAGCTTTCTTT	CASSYSVGTGGTEAFF
TRBJ2-2	TRBD2	few	TRBV6-2/TRBV6-3	TGTGCCAGCAGTTACGGTTGGCTAGCGGGGAGGATCGGGGAGCTGTTTTTT	CASSYGWLAGRIGELFF
TRBJ1-1	NA	NA	TRBV2	TGTGCCAGCAGCGGAAGACAGACGAACACTGAATCTTTCTTT	CASSGRQTNTESFF
TRBJ1-2	NA	many	TRBV7-2	TGTGCCAGCACCGCGACAGCAACTAACTATGGCTACACCTTC	CASTATATNYGYTF
TRBJ2-7	TRBD1	once	TRBV25-1	TGTGCCAGCAGTGGATCGACAGGGTTTGGCTACGAGCAGCACTTC	CASSGSTGFGYEQHF
TRBJ2-7	TRBD1	many	TRBV29-1	TGCAGCGTTACTTTACCCGGGACAGGGGTGATCTACGAGCAGTACTTC	CSVTLPGTGVIYEQYF